The present T cell receptor beta chain was sequenced within a study of breast tumors, draining lymph nodes, adjacent tissues. General study findings and limits: Tumors had less TCR diversity than lymph nodes, more than nontumor tissue. Data only fit, rather than demonstrated, lymph node origin of most tumor T cells. Findings are consistent with lymph node origin and intratumoral expansion of most tumor T cells. Luminal-like breast cancer showed significantly higher tumor–nontumor repertoire similarity than basal-like.

TCRdb itself ran the multiplex PCR reads through MiXCR, one entry per CDR3 protein. The data contain some 170,000 distinct CDR3 sequences, about 30% of them singletons. Samples came from axillary lymph nodes draining the breast cancer. This clonotype was picked up many times. Its specificity is not known. Trimming pared 4 bases from V and 7 bases from J, leaving 14 bases between. This CDR3 contains 13 residues. The germline V gene encodes CDR1 SGHTA and CDR2 FQGNSA. V is TRBV7-2 and J is TRBJ2-7; a weak D match, TRBD1 (6 bases). What was sequenced was axillary lymph node tissue. This receptor was taken from a female donor with breast cancer. Some clones in this sample may be carry-over from other donors' samples. CDR3 nucleotide sequence: TGTGCCAGCAGCTACTTCAGGGGAGATGAGCAGTACTTC. It specifies CASSYFRGDEQYF.